This is a list of T cell receptor beta chains from one sample in a study of blood T cell repertoires in COVID-19. TCRdb keeps only in-frame clones here, not all; method: immunoSEQ multiplex PCR. This table holds some 270,000 clones, around 91% found once. Specimen: peripheral blood. The receptors here all came from a woman in her fifties or sixties with COVID-19, enrolled during active disease. Both conserved end residues are part of each CDR3. Fields, in order: J gene, D gene, clone size, V gene, CDR3 DNA, CDR3 protein. The D gene is left open where the match is weak. Clone size is stated in some rows and not others, as once, few, many or a class when expanded.

j_call: TRBJ2-5; d_call: NA; clone_size: NA; v_call: TRBV6-5; cdr3_nt: TGTGCCAGCAGTTTCTCAGGGAGGGAGACCCAGTACTTC; cdr3_aa: CASSFSGRETQYF
j_call: TRBJ1-2; d_call: TRBD1; clone_size: NA; v_call: TRBV27; cdr3_nt: TGTGCCAGCAGTGTTCCCGGGACAGGGGTTAAAGGCTACACCTTC; cdr3_aa: CASSVPGTGVKGYTF
j_call: TRBJ1-5; d_call: TRBD1; clone_size: NA; v_call: TRBV6-2/TRBV6-3; cdr3_nt: TGTGCCAGCAGTTACTCGACAGGGGGCAGTCAGCCCCAGCATTTT; cdr3_aa: CASSYSTGGSQPQHF
j_call: TRBJ2-2; d_call: NA; clone_size: NA; v_call: TRBV6-4; cdr3_nt: TGTGCCAGCAGTGAGAGCTTCCCCGGGGAGCTGTTTTTT; cdr3_aa: CASSESFPGELFF
j_call: TRBJ1-1; d_call: TRBD1; clone_size: NA; v_call: TRBV18; cdr3_nt: TGTGCCAGCTCACCCATCAGAGGACAGGGGGTGACTGAAGCTTTCTTT; cdr3_aa: CASSPIRGQGVTEAFF
j_call: TRBJ2-7; d_call: NA; clone_size: NA; v_call: TRBV10-3; cdr3_nt: TGTGCCATCAGTCCAGGGGATCCCTACGAGCAGTACTTC; cdr3_aa: CAISPGDPYEQYF
j_call: TRBJ2-1; d_call: NA; clone_size: NA; v_call: TRBV19; cdr3_nt: TGTGCCAGTAGTAGCAGGGGTGGAAATGAGCAGTTCTTC; cdr3_aa: CASSSRGGNEQFF
j_call: TRBJ1-3; d_call: NA; clone_size: few; v_call: TRBV7-2; cdr3_nt: TGTGCCAGCAGCTCGCTTTTTCAGGGGGGAAACACCATATATTTT; cdr3_aa: CASSSLFQGGNTIYF
j_call: TRBJ2-1; d_call: TRBD2; clone_size: NA; v_call: TRBV19; cdr3_nt: TGTGCCAGTTCCCGGGGGGGCCTTTACAATGAGCAGTTCTTC; cdr3_aa: CASSRGGLYNEQFF
j_call: TRBJ1-5; d_call: TRBD1; clone_size: NA; v_call: TRBV2; cdr3_nt: TGTGCCAGCAGTGATACAGGGGCCCATCAGCCCCAGCATTTT; cdr3_aa: CASSDTGAHQPQHF
j_call: TRBJ2-1; d_call: NA; clone_size: NA; v_call: TRBV19; cdr3_nt: TGTGCCAGTGGTGGTGGAGCGGGCTACTCCTACAATGAGCAGTTCTTC; cdr3_aa: CASGGGAGYSYNEQFF
j_call: TRBJ2-3; d_call: TRBD2; clone_size: NA; v_call: TRBV18; cdr3_nt: TGTGCCAGCTCACCCGGGACTAGCGGGGGTGGAGATACGCAGTATTTT; cdr3_aa: CASSPGTSGGGDTQYF
j_call: TRBJ1-1; d_call: TRBD1; clone_size: NA; v_call: TRBV5-6; cdr3_nt: TGTGCCAGCAGCTTGACAGGGGGCGCGTTGACAGTGGCTGAAGCTTTCTTT; cdr3_aa: CASSLTGGALTVAEAFF
j_call: TRBJ1-3; d_call: TRBD1; clone_size: NA; v_call: TRBV11-2; cdr3_nt: TGTGCCAGCAGCTTTGCCCCGGGACAGACCTCTGGAAACACCATATATTTT; cdr3_aa: CASSFAPGQTSGNTIYF
j_call: TRBJ2-3; d_call: TRBD2; clone_size: NA; v_call: TRBV7-9; cdr3_nt: TGTGCCAGCAGCTTAAACGCGTGGACTAGTTTCACAGATACGCAGTATTTT; cdr3_aa: CASSLNAWTSFTDTQYF
j_call: TRBJ1-1; d_call: TRBD1; clone_size: NA; v_call: TRBV12-3/TRBV12-4; cdr3_nt: TGTGCCAGCAGTTTTAAACAGGGGGCTGAAGCTTTCTTT; cdr3_aa: CASSFKQGAEAFF
j_call: TRBJ1-1; d_call: NA; clone_size: NA; v_call: TRBV25-1; cdr3_nt: TGTGCCAGCAGTGAACCGGGCGGGGCAGAAGCTTTCTTT; cdr3_aa: CASSEPGGAEAFF
j_call: TRBJ1-2; d_call: NA; clone_size: NA; v_call: TRBV5-1; cdr3_nt: TGCGCCAGCAGCTCTACAGGGAAAGGCTACACCTTC; cdr3_aa: CASSSTGKGYTF
j_call: TRBJ2-5; d_call: TRBD1; clone_size: NA; v_call: TRBV5-4; cdr3_nt: TGTGCCAGCAGCTTGGCAGGGGGCGGAGAGACCCAGTACTTC; cdr3_aa: CASSLAGGGETQYF
j_call: TRBJ2-1; d_call: NA; clone_size: NA; v_call: TRBV5-1; cdr3_nt: TGCGCCAGCAGCGTACAGAGTGGGAATGAGCAGTTCTTC; cdr3_aa: CASSVQSGNEQFF
j_call: TRBJ1-6; d_call: TRBD1; clone_size: NA; v_call: TRBV3-1/TRBV3-2; cdr3_nt: TGTGCCAGCAGCCACCCCGGGGCCGGGACAGGGAGTTCACCCCTCCACTTT; cdr3_aa: CASSHPGAGTGSSPLHF
j_call: TRBJ1-5; d_call: NA; clone_size: NA; v_call: TRBV4-3; cdr3_nt: TGCGCCAGCAGCCAAGATCGTGGAGGGGATCAGCCCCAGCATTTT; cdr3_aa: CASSQDRGGDQPQHF
j_call: TRBJ1-2; d_call: NA; clone_size: NA; v_call: TRBV30; cdr3_nt: TGTGCCTTAGACCCGACAGGCGGTAACTATGGCTACACCTTC; cdr3_aa: CALDPTGGNYGYTF
j_call: TRBJ1-6; d_call: TRBD1; clone_size: NA; v_call: TRBV7-2; cdr3_nt: TGTGCCAGCAGCGGCTTGGCAGGGGGCGATAATTCACCCCTCCACTTT; cdr3_aa: CASSGLAGGDNSPLHF
j_call: TRBJ2-1; d_call: NA; clone_size: NA; v_call: TRBV9; cdr3_nt: TGTGCCAGCAGCGTAGCCGTGGGGGGCTACAATGAGCAGTTCTTC; cdr3_aa: CASSVAVGGYNEQFF
j_call: TRBJ1-1; d_call: TRBD1; clone_size: NA; v_call: TRBV5-6; cdr3_nt: TGTGCCAGCAGCCCCGGGACAGGAATTGAAGCTTTCTTT; cdr3_aa: CASSPGTGIEAFF
j_call: TRBJ1-4; d_call: TRBD1; clone_size: NA; v_call: TRBV4-1; cdr3_nt: TGCGCCAGCAGCTTCAGACAGGGAGAGGGTGAAAAACTGTTTTTT; cdr3_aa: CASSFRQGEGEKLFF
j_call: TRBJ2-2; d_call: TRBD1; clone_size: once; v_call: TRBV11-3; cdr3_nt: TGTGCCAGCAGCTTCCGACAGGGGGCCGGGGAGCTGTTTTTT; cdr3_aa: CASSFRQGAGELFF
j_call: TRBJ2-7; d_call: TRBD1; clone_size: NA; v_call: TRBV2; cdr3_nt: TGTGCCAGCAGCTGGGACCGGGACAGGTTGTCCTACGAGCAGTACTTC; cdr3_aa: CASSWDRDRLSYEQYF
j_call: TRBJ2-3; d_call: TRBD2; clone_size: NA; v_call: TRBV4-3; cdr3_nt: TGCGCCAGCAGCCAAGAACAAGCGGGGGGGCAAGATACGCAGTATTTT; cdr3_aa: CASSQEQAGGQDTQYF
j_call: TRBJ1-1; d_call: NA; clone_size: NA; v_call: TRBV19; cdr3_nt: TGTGCCAGTTCCCCCCCGGTGAGATTGGAAGCTTTCTTT; cdr3_aa: CASSPPVRLEAFF
j_call: TRBJ1-5; d_call: NA; clone_size: NA; v_call: TRBV12-5; cdr3_nt: TGTGCTAGTGGTTGGACGGGGCAGCCCCAGCATTTT; cdr3_aa: CASGWTGQPQHF